These 15 T cell receptor beta chains share one sample of origin, sequenced in a study of T cell repertoires in cytomegalovirus infection. TCRdb used MiXCR to reprocess the reads, holding one entry per CDR3 protein. The sample consists of about 400,000 distinct CDR3 sequences, around a sixth of them appearing once. Sequenced input: PBMCs. The receptor set was obtained from a human donor in good health (CMV status not recorded). Some clones in this sample may be carry-over from other donors' samples.

The chain is built from TRBV28 and TRBJ1-1; D is possibly TRBD1 (6 bases). Germline CDR1 is MDHEN and CDR2 is SYDVKM. The CDR3 extends over 14 amino acids. The V end was cut by 7 bases, the J end by 5 bases, with 17 bases between. Written as DNA, the CDR3 is TGTGCCAGCACCAAGTCGGGGGCGGGGACTGAAGCTTTCTTT. This translates into CASTKSGAGTEAFF.

This clonotype was picked up a small number of times. The genes are TRBV5-6 and TRBJ2-3; no clear D. CDR1 SGHDT and CDR2 YYEEEE come from the germline V gene. The CDR3 consists of 16 residues. Trimming took off 4 bases at V and 9 bases at J, with 24 bases between the two ends. CDR3 residues: CASSHSSTARLQTQYF. The CDR3 DNA follows: TGTGCCAGCAGCCACAGCTCCACCGCGAGACTCCAGACGCAGTATTTT.

This chain uses TRBV4-3 with TRBJ1-5; D may be TRBD1 (6 bases). Trimming cost V 0 bases and J 4 bases, with 10 bases left between them. Germline V gene sequence: CDR1 LGHNA, CDR2 YSLEER. The CDR3 loop spans 15 amino acids. The chain's CDR3 is CASSQDRQGNQPQHF. The DNA of the CDR3 is TGCGCCAGCAGCCAAGATCGCCAGGGGAATCAGCCCCAGCATTTT.

This clonotype was observed at least ten times. The chain joins TRBV7-2 to TRBJ1-2; no reliable D call. The CDR3 extends over 15 amino acids. With 3 bases removed from V and 2 bases from J, the gap between germline ends came to 13 bases. Per the germline V gene, CDR1 is SGHTA and CDR2 is FQGNSA. The CDR3 protein is CASSLHRQVNYGYTF. The CDR3 nucleotides read TGTGCCAGCAGCTTGCATCGGCAGGTGAACTATGGCTACACCTTC.

This clonotype was counted a few times. CDR3 amino acids: CASSQGQGNYGYTF. CDR3 nucleotides: TGTGCCAGCAGCCAAGGACAGGGGAACTATGGCTACACCTTC. The V gene is TRBV5-4, the J gene TRBJ1-2, with TRBD1 matching 9 bases. Losses at the gene ends were 4 bases for V and 2 bases for J; bases not matched to a gene: 3. The germline CDR1 and CDR2 sequences are SGHNT and YYREEE (reference sequence). CDR3 length equals 14 residues.

In this sample, this clonotype turned up many times. The rearrangement uses TRBV7-2 and TRBJ2-7, with D possibly matching TRBD1 (6 bases). This CDR3 comprises 18 residues. Trimming took off 2 bases at V and 5 bases at J, with 25 bases between the two ends. Germline lookup yields CDR1 SGHTA and CDR2 FQGNSA. The CDR3 DNA reads as TGTGCCAGCAGCTTAAGAGTTGGATCGTGGCAGGGGAAAAACGAGCAGTACTTC. Its translation: CASSLRVGSWQGKNEQYF.

This clonotype was counted ten times or more. The V gene is TRBV27, the J gene TRBJ2-1, with D tentatively TRBD1 (6 bases). CDR3 size: 19 residues. CDR1 is MNHEY, CDR2 SMNVEV, per germline (reference sequence). Trimming removed 0 bases from V and 0 bases from J, with 18 bases in between. The CDR3 sequence is CASSLSARGVKFSYNEQFF. DNA for the CDR3: TGTGCCAGCAGTTTATCTGCCAGGGGAGTGAAGTTCTCCTACAATGAGCAGTTCTTC.

The chain combines TRBV6-1 with TRBJ2-3, with 11 bases identical to TRBD2. CDR1 MNHNS and CDR2 SASEGT come from the germline V gene. The V and J ends lost 6 bases and 7 bases, in that order; junction bases with no gene match: 9. CDR3 length: 15 amino acids. Here the CDR3 DNA reads TGTGCCAGCAGCCGTATAGCGGGAGGGGCGAATACGCAGTATTTT. Residues: CASSRIAGGANTQYF.

In this sample, this clonotype turned up a few times. This chain uses TRBV20-1 with TRBJ2-1; D might be TRBD1 (5 bases). Germline V gene data show CDR1 as DFQATT and CDR2 as SNEGSKA (reference sequence). The CDR3 is 15 amino acids. Trimming pared 3 bases from V and 4 bases from J, leaving 16 bases between. CDR3 residues: CSASKVDRHYNEQFF. The DNA of the CDR3 is TGCAGTGCTAGTAAGGTCGACAGACATTACAATGAGCAGTTCTTC.

The chain employs TRBV5-6 and TRBJ2-1; D may be TRBD1 (7 bases). Germline V gene data show CDR1 as SGHDT and CDR2 as YYEEEE. Trimming left V 3 bases short and J 4 bases short, with 17 bases between. This CDR3 spans 16 amino acids. The CDR3 sequence: CASSSLGGTAYNEQFF. DNA for the CDR3: TGTGCCAGCAGCTCCCTAGGCGGGACAGCATACAATGAGCAGTTCTTC.

This clonotype was detected many times. The chain combines TRBV5-4 with TRBJ1-2; weak D call: TRBD1 (6 bases). This CDR3 is built from 14 residues. Germline V gene sequence: CDR1 SGHNT, CDR2 YYREEE (reference sequence). Trimming shortened V by 3 bases and J by 5 bases, and 14 bases separated the two germline ends. The CDR3 region is CASSSDGTLYGYTF. CDR3 sequence (DNA): TGTGCCAGCAGCTCCGATGGGACATTATATGGCTACACCTTC. The variable domain in full, with the rest retrieved from reference TRBV5-4 and TRBJ1-2, is ETGVTQSPTHLIKTRGQQVTLRCSSQSGHNTVSWYQQALGQGPQFIFQYYREEENGRGNFPPRFSGLQFPNYSSELNVNALELDDSALYLCASSSDGTLYGYTFGSGTRLTVV.

This clonotype was counted only a few times. This rearrangement joins TRBV6-5 to TRBJ2-1; unclear D gene. Germline loops: CDR1 MNHEY, CDR2 SVGAGI. Trimming removed 7 bases at V and 5 bases at J, with 6 bases between. The CDR3 consists of 11 residues. CDR3 coding DNA: TGTGCCAGCAAACGGGACAATGAGCAGTTCTTC. Encoded protein: CASKRDNEQFF.

This clonotype was seen at least ten times. The chain combines TRBV6-6 with TRBJ1-2; TRBD1 agrees at 7 bases. CDR1 and CDR2 from the germline V gene are MNHNY and SVGAGI (reference sequence). CDR3 length equals 15 residues. J gave up 2 bases and V 2 bases, and 5 bases lay outside the gene matches. DNA for the CDR3: TGTGCCAGCAGTTACGCTCCGACAGGGAACTATGGCTACACCTTC. Its translation is CASSYAPTGNYGYTF.

Only one count was recorded for this clonotype. Lacking the conserved final phenylalanine or tryptophan, this CDR3 likely reflects a read error. V is TRBV6-6 and J is TRBJ2-1, with 8 bases identical to TRBD1. The germline V gene encodes CDR1 MNHNY and CDR2 SVGAGI (reference sequence). The trim removed 0 bases at V and 8 bases at J, leaving 9 bases unmatched. This CDR3 has 16 amino acids. CDR3 sequence: CASSYSIQGAADEQFL. The CDR3 DNA is TGTGCCAGCAGTTACTCGATTCAGGGGGCTGCGGATGAGCAGTTCCTC.

Ten or more counts support this clonotype. This chain uses TRBV7-2 with TRBJ1-2; 7 bases are shared with TRBD1. J was trimmed by 0 bases and V by 1 base; bases with no gene match: 2. CDR1 is SGHTA, CDR2 FQGNSA, per germline. The CDR3 runs to 15 residues. CDR3 region: CASSLVGQPNYGYTF. The CDR3 DNA is TGTGCCAGCAGCTTAGTGGGACAGCCTAACTATGGCTACACCTTC.